This TCR beta chain emerged from a study of shared clonotypes between healthy human individuals. Study in general: The donor group consisted of a couple of women and a few men, aged 18 to 49.

This clone has a single count. Its antigen is undetermined. Study-level findings and limits: Naive subsets generally exceeded memory subsets in estimated richness.

Only in-frame clones appear in the TCRdb table, and some are missing; sequencing was by immunoSEQ multiplex PCR. This table holds 2 million to 2.5 million clones, approximately 94% found once. Germline CDR1 reads MDHEN; CDR2 reads SYDVKM. This CDR3 has 15 residues. Trimming cost V 5 bases and J 3 bases, with 15 bases left between them. This TCR came from a man between 18 and 35 years old in good health. The sample was naive CD4+ T cells sorted from blood. Described subset: CD45RA+ positively selected. V usage is TRBV28 and J usage is TRBJ2-3; D not resolved. The chain's CDR3 is CASSQTGWGTDTQYF. CDR3 nucleotide sequence: TGTGCCAGCAGTCAAACGGGCTGGGGAACAGATACGCAGTATTTT.